This T cell receptor (beta chain) was sequenced in a study of T cell changes during pregnancy in multiple sclerosis. Sequenced by immunoSEQ multiplex PCR; TCRdb stores in-frame clones only, minus some. Here the sample spans about 98,000 clones, about 90% being singletons. This clone was detected a few times. This CDR3 has 13 residues. Trimming took 4 bases from V and 6 from J, leaving 13 bases between them. In germline, CDR1 is SGHRS, CDR2 YFSETQ. Sample: peripheral blood, taken after pregnancy. The clonotype originates from a female donor in good health, enrolled as a control in a pregnancy study. The chain joins TRBV5-1 to TRBJ1-2; D is possibly TRBD1 (6 bases). CDR3 protein: CASSQQGEHGYTF. In DNA, the CDR3 is TGCGCCAGCAGCCAACAGGGAGAGCATGGCTACACCTTC.